This T cell receptor (beta chain) was profiled in a study of blood T cell repertoires in COVID-19. Study background: PBMCs, B-cell-depleted T cells, or T cells provided the cDNA or gDNA that made up the material.

Germline lookup yields CDR1 SNHLY and CDR2 FYNNEI. Trimming left V 5 bases short and J 6 bases short, with 8 bases between. This CDR3 region has 13 residues. Methods used by the authors: From reference gene primer amplification, estimates of nucleated cell counts were derived. Only in-frame clones appear in the TCRdb table, and some are missing; sequencing was by immunoSEQ multiplex PCR. D and trimming were read from the DNA, whereas the V and J calls and clone size are those reported in that table. The table lists 200,000 to 250,000 clones, approximately 84% of them singletons. The sample taken for sequencing was peripheral blood. This clonotype was obtained from a woman of 80 years or more with acute or convalescent COVID-19. The chain recombines TRBV2 with TRBJ1-6; D is undetermined. The CDR3 region has the DNA TGTGCCAGCAGTATCGAGGGTAATTCACCCCTCCACTTT. It specifies CASSIEGNSPLHF.